This T cell receptor beta chain comes out of a study of blood T cell repertoires in COVID-19. Across the whole study: Material from acute and convalescent COVID-19 was sourced from the United States, Italy and Spain.

Original processing notes: Reference gene primer amplification gave estimated nucleated cell counts. Method: immunoSEQ multiplex PCR; TCRdb's copy keeps in-frame clones and lacks some. The DNA gave D and trimming, while V, J and clone size come from that table. The data contain fewer than 200,000 clones, approximately 84% of them singletons. Patients from Seattle were sampled longitudinally, starting during active infection. The CDR3 consists of 17 residues. CDR1 is MGHRA and CDR2 is YSYEKL in the germline V gene. Trimming shortened V by 0 bases and J by 4 bases, and 16 bases separated the two germline ends.

This chain connects TRBV4-1 to TRBJ2-1, with TRBD2 as a possible D gene (5 bases). The TCR comes from a woman aged 80 or over with COVID-19, enrolled during active disease. Sequencing was performed on peripheral blood. DNA for the CDR3: TGCGCCAGCAGCCAAGATAGCGTCGGCCGAGGTTACAATGAGCAGTTCTTC. Protein product: CASSQDSVGRGYNEQFF.